The following is a T cell receptor beta chain sequence with its context. Its antigen remains unknown. This sample is part of a study of blood T cells in healthy people across ages. Whole-study findings and limits: Estimated diversity that came from one million T cells was considered an underestimate.

PCR was performed a second time for about 7 to 11 cycles using a sample-barcoded 5' primer and a J-beta primer mix. TCRdb reprocessed the 5' RACE reads via MiXCR and lists one record per CDR3 protein. The table shows fewer than 1 million distinct CDR3 sequences, with about 42% occurring only once. Every donor provided roughly 10 milliliters of peripheral blood. This clonotype originated in a man aged 60-69 years in good health. Input material: blood.

The chain's CDR3 is CASSNTGSWATDTQYF. DNA of the CDR3: TGCGCCAGCAGCAATACAGGGTCTTGGGCAACAGATACGCAGTATTTT. The rearrangement links TRBV5-1 to TRBJ2-3; a weak D match, TRBD1 (6 bases). The CDR3 has 16 residues. V lost 4 bases to trimming and J lost 3 bases, with 18 bases between them. CDR1 is SGHRS, CDR2 YFSETQ, per germline. Filled out from reference TRBV5-1 and TRBJ2-3, the complete variable domain reads KAGVTQTPRYLIKTRGQQVTLSCSPISGHRSVSWYQQTPGQGLQFLFEYFSETQRNKGNFPGRFSGRQFSNSRSEMNVSTLELGDSALYLCASSNTGSWATDTQYFGPGTRLTVL.